Following are 25 T cell receptor beta chains from one sample sequenced in a study of T cell changes during pregnancy in multiple sclerosis. Assay used: immunoSEQ multiplex PCR; TCRdb lists only in-frame clones, some missing. The sample has some 100,000 clones, approximately 90% seen once. This material consisted of peripheral blood, taken in the second trimester of pregnancy. Receptors were obtained from a female donor with multiple sclerosis, enrolled in a pregnancy study.

The chain employs TRBV27 and TRBJ1-3; D uncertain. Trimming shortened V by 0 bases and J by 0 bases, and 6 bases separated the two germline ends. This CDR3 is 15 amino acids long. Germline CDR1 MNHEY, CDR2 SMNVEV (reference sequence). The CDR3 DNA sequence: TGTGCCAGCAGTTTATCAGGAGACTCTGGAAACACCATATATTTT. The encoded protein is CASSLSGDSGNTIYF.

This chain links TRBV15 with TRBJ2-3; D is possibly TRBD1 (6 bases). V shed 2 bases and J shed 0 bases, with 12 bases lying between them. Germline-derived CDR1 and CDR2 are LNHNV and YYDKDF (reference sequence). CDR3 length: 16 amino acids. CDR3 coding DNA: TGTGCCACCAGCAGAAATACCGGGACAAGCACAGATACGCAGTATTTT. It codes for CATSRNTGTSTDTQYF.

This chain joins TRBV6-5 and TRBJ1-1, with unresolved D. The CDR3 covers 14 residues. V gave up 4 bases and J gave up 1 base, with 10 bases separating them. Germline V gene sequence: CDR1 MNHEY, CDR2 SVGAGI. CDR3 in DNA: TGTGCCAGCAGTTTAAACGCAGAGAACACTGAAGCTTTCTTT. It translates to CASSLNAENTEAFF.

As regards this clone: This specimen includes other DNA sequences encoding the same CDR3. The genes are TRBV19 and TRBJ1-2; 10 bases map to TRBD1. Trimming took 8 bases from V and 7 from J; bases not matched to a gene: 4. The CDR3 totals 12 residues. Germline values: CDR1 LNHDA, CDR2 SQIVND (reference sequence). CDR3 DNA: TGTGCCAGTCGACAGGGGGCTAGTGGCTACACCTTC. This translates into CASRQGASGYTF. The full variable domain, with the rest looked up from reference TRBV19 and TRBJ1-2, is DGGITQSPKYLFRKEGQNVTLSCEQNLNHDAMYWYRQDPGQGLRLIYYSQIVNDFQKGDIAEGYSVSREKKESFPLTVTSAQKNPTAFYLCASRQGASGYTFGSGTRLTVV.

J is TRBJ2-7 and V is TRBV7-8; D uncertain. The germline V gene has CDR1 SGHVS and CDR2 FQNEAQ. Trimming removed 5 bases from V and 3 bases from J, with 17 bases in between. This CDR3 is 15 amino acids long. CDR3 sequence: CASSPDMGRLYEQYF. The CDR3 bases are TGTGCCAGCAGCCCCGACATGGGCAGGCTCTACGAGCAGTACTTC.

V and J are TRBV19 and TRBJ1-1; TRBD1 might be the D (6 bases). V dropped 6 bases and J dropped 4 bases, with 18 bases sitting between them. Germline assignment: CDR1 LNHDA and CDR2 SQIVND (reference sequence). The CDR3 has 15 amino acids. CDR3 sequence: CASRLLAGTRTEAFF. The CDR3 bases are TGTGCCAGTAGATTATTGGCCGGGACACGCACTGAAGCTTTCTTT.

The rearrangement links TRBV28 to TRBJ2-1; D unclear. Germline loops: CDR1 MDHEN, CDR2 SYDVKM. The CDR3 loop spans 15 amino acids. V gave up 3 bases and J gave up 2 bases, with 11 bases separating them. CDR3 sequence (DNA): TGTGCCAGCAGTTTGATAGTCCCTCCCTACAATGAGCAGTTCTTC. It translates to CASSLIVPPYNEQFF. Looking up the rest from reference TRBV28 and TRBJ2-1 gives the full variable domain: DVKVTQSSRYLVKRTGEKVFLECVQDMDHENMFWYRQDPGLGLRLIYFSYDVKMKEKGDIPEGYSVSREKKERFSLILESASTNQTSMYLCASSLIVPPYNEQFFGPGTRLTVL.

The chain carries TRBV6-1 and TRBJ2-7, with TRBD1 matching over 8 bases. V was pared by 5 bases and J by 4 bases, with 10 bases of the junction left unmatched. Germline V CDR1 and CDR2: MNHNS, SASEGT. There are 15 residues in the CDR3. The CDR3 DNA reads as TGTGCCAGCAGTCAAGAGGCAGGGGGCCAGTACGAGCAGTACTTC. Its protein product is CASSQEAGGQYEQYF.

The CDR3 is CSVVDSGGFMTQYF. CDR3 coding DNA: TGCAGCGTTGTGGATAGCGGGGGTTTCATGACCCAGTACTTC. The chain carries TRBV29-1 and TRBJ2-5; the match to TRBD2 covers 9 bases. The ends lost 4 bases at V and 7 bases at J; junction bases unmatched: 10. Germline V gene sequence: CDR1 SQVTM, CDR2 ANQGSEA. This CDR3 has 14 residues.

This sequence joins TRBV6-5 and TRBJ1-4; 7 bases map to TRBD1. With 10 bases clipped from V and 4 bases from J, the junction kept 12 bases outside the gene matches. The length of the CDR3 is 15 residues. Germline V gene data show CDR1 as MNHEY and CDR2 as SVGAGI. The CDR3 protein is CATAAFRDSNEKLFF. In DNA form, the CDR3 reads TGTGCCACCGCCGCGTTCCGGGACAGTAATGAAAAACTGTTTTTT.

The rearrangement joins TRBV28 to TRBJ2-7, with D unresolved. V was pared by 3 bases and J by 5 bases, with 2 bases between. CDR1 is MDHEN and CDR2 is SYDVKM in the germline V gene. CDR3 length equals 10 residues. The CDR3 loop reads CASSFNEQYF. The DNA for the CDR3 is TGTGCCAGCAGTTTTAACGAGCAGTACTTC.

The V gene is TRBV19, the J gene TRBJ1-1; 8 bases map to TRBD1. V lost 3 bases and J lost 5; bases outside the gene matches: 5. This CDR3 has 14 residues. The germline V gene encodes CDR1 LNHDA and CDR2 SQIVND (reference sequence). CDR3 region: CASSIPRGRTEAFF. The CDR3 region has the DNA TGTGCCAGTAGTATCCCCAGGGGGCGGACTGAAGCTTTCTTT.

This clone has just a few counts. This sequence joins TRBV30 and TRBJ1-2; D not certain. Deletions cut 3 bases from V and 4 bases from J, with 12 bases between. CDR3 length: 13 amino acids. Germline CDR1 reads GTSNPN; CDR2 reads SVGIG (reference sequence). CDR3 in amino acids: CAWSSSGGYGYTF. The CDR3 DNA follows: TGTGCCTGGAGCTCGAGCGGTGGCTATGGCTACACCTTC. Complete variable domain (other parts from reference TRBV30 and TRBJ1-2): SQTIHQWPATLVQPVGSPLSLECTVEGTSNPNLYWYRQAAGRGLQLLFYSVGIGQISSEVPQNLSASRPQDRQFILSSKKLLLSDSGFYLCAWSSSGGYGYTFGSGTRLTVV.

The CDR3 DNA follows: TGCGCCAGCAGCTTGGGGCGGATCTCCTACAATGAGCAGTTCTTC. Translating it yields CASSLGRISYNEQFF. The V and J genes are TRBV5-1 and TRBJ2-1; no firm D call. The CDR3 contains 15 residues. V lost 0 bases, J lost 0 bases, and 7 bases lay in between. Germline V gene lookup returns CDR1 SGHRS and CDR2 YFSETQ.

This chain uses TRBV11-2 with TRBJ1-1; D call uncertain. The CDR3 sequence is 13 residues long. V was clipped by 8 bases and J by 1 base, with 11 bases between them. Per the germline V gene, CDR1 is SGHAT and CDR2 is FQNNGV. CDR3 residues: CASSRRQNTEAFF. The CDR3 region has the DNA TGTGCCAGCTCCAGACGACAGAACACTGAAGCTTTCTTT.

The rearrangement links TRBV15 to TRBJ2-5, with TRBD1 as a possible D gene (6 bases). Per germline, CDR1 LNHNV and CDR2 YYDKDF (reference sequence). The ends were cut back, 1 base at V and 1 base at J, with 10 bases in the middle. The CDR3 has 15 amino acids. The CDR3 DNA reads TGTGCCACCAGCAGAGCAAGGGGGTCCCAAGAGACCCAGTACTTC. Translation: CATSRARGSQETQYF.

This CDR3 is CASSSTTGGALYF. CDR3 in DNA: TGTGCCAGCAGCTCCACTACAGGGGGCGCTCTCTACTTC. The chain recombines TRBV13 with TRBJ2-7, with 9 bases that match TRBD1. After removal of 4 bases from V and 13 bases from J, the junction contained 11 bases not matched to a gene. CDR1 and CDR2 from the germline V gene are PRHDT and FYEKMQ (reference sequence). The CDR3 totals 13 residues. The full variable domain, its missing parts supplied by reference TRBV13 and TRBJ2-7, is AAGVIQSPRHLIKEKRETATLKCYPIPRHDTVYWYQQGPGQDPQFLISFYEKMQSDKGSIPDRFSAQQFSDYHSELNMSSLELGDSALYFCASSSTTGGALYFGPGTRLTVT.

This rearrangement joins TRBV25-1 to TRBJ1-5; D is unclear. V dropped 4 bases and J dropped 6 bases, with 13 bases sitting between them. The CDR3 consists of 14 residues. Germline values: CDR1 MGHDK, CDR2 SYGVNS. CDR3 region: CASSAPGMGQPQHF. The CDR3 DNA sequence: TGTGCCAGCAGTGCCCCCGGGATGGGTCAGCCCCAGCATTTT.

J is TRBJ2-7 and V is TRBV19, with a weak D call TRBD2 (6 bases). Trimming took off 8 bases at V and 2 bases at J, with 13 bases between the two ends. The CDR3 consists of 13 residues. The V gene's germline CDR1 is LNHDA and CDR2 SQIVND (reference sequence). The chain's CDR3 is CASCGDPTYEQYF. The CDR3 DNA reads as TGTGCCAGTTGCGGGGACCCAACCTACGAGCAGTACTTC.

The V gene is TRBV5-4, the J gene TRBJ2-3, with 10 bases fitting TRBD2. Germline trimming cut 4 bases from V and 8 bases from J; bases unmatched to any gene: 4. Germline-derived CDR1 and CDR2 are SGHNT and YYREEE (reference sequence). The CDR3 spans 13 residues. The CDR3 region has the DNA TGTGCCAGCAGCGTAGCGGGGGGTGGTACGCAGTATTTT. Translating it yields CASSVAGGGTQYF.

The chain couples TRBV5-1 to TRBJ2-7; TRBD1 matches 9 bases. The CDR3 extends over 14 amino acids. The V and J ends lost 4 bases and 6 bases, in that order; junction bases with no gene match: 8. The germline V gene encodes CDR1 SGHRS and CDR2 YFSETQ. The CDR3 DNA reads as TGCGCCAGCAGCCTGGGACAGGGAAGGTCCGAGCAGTACTTC. It yields the protein CASSLGQGRSEQYF.

This chain uses TRBV30 with TRBJ1-1; the match to TRBD1 covers 8 bases. The germline V gene encodes CDR1 GTSNPN and CDR2 SVGIG (reference sequence). The CDR3 runs to 14 residues. The junction had 6 bases not matched to a gene; V was cut back by 5 bases and J by 1 base. The CDR3 sequence is CAWDRDRQNTEAFF. CDR3 bases: TGTGCCTGGGACCGGGACAGGCAGAACACTGAAGCTTTCTTT. The full variable domain, rest sourced from reference TRBV30 and TRBJ1-1, is SQTIHQWPATLVQPVGSPLSLECTVEGTSNPNLYWYRQAAGRGLQLLFYSVGIGQISSEVPQNLSASRPQDRQFILSSKKLLLSDSGFYLCAWDRDRQNTEAFFGQGTRLTVV.

This sequence joins TRBV27 and TRBJ2-1; 10 bases line up with TRBD2. The CDR3 consists of 18 residues. Per the germline V gene, CDR1 is MNHEY and CDR2 is SMNVEV (reference sequence). Trimming removed 6 bases from V and 7 bases from J; junction bases left unmatched: 18. CDR3 region: CASRGLARSKLAPNEQFF. The CDR3 nucleotides read TGTGCCAGCAGGGGACTAGCGCGATCAAAACTGGCCCCTAATGAGCAGTTCTTC.

This chain connects TRBV7-2 to TRBJ1-5; D gene ambiguous. Trimming took 5 bases from V and 1 from J, leaving 12 bases between them. This CDR3 is built from 15 residues. CDR1 is SGHTA and CDR2 is FQGNSA in the germline V gene. DNA of the CDR3: TGTGCCAGCAGCGCAGGCCCGGGGAGCAATCAGCCCCAGCATTTT. This gives the protein CASSAGPGSNQPQHF.

V and J are TRBV6-5 and TRBJ1-2, with 11 nucleotides matching TRBD1. The CDR3 sequence is 15 residues long. V shed 6 bases, J shed 7 bases, and the junction held 10 bases outside the gene matches. Germline loops: CDR1 MNHEY, CDR2 SVGAGI. This CDR3 is CASRILSGTGGGYTF. CDR3 DNA sequence: TGTGCCAGCAGAATTTTATCCGGGACAGGGGGTGGCTACACCTTC.